This T cell receptor (beta chain) is drawn from a study of shared clonotypes between healthy human individuals (dated by TCRdb to 2018 to 2021). Study-level background: A couple of women and a few men aged 18 to 49 years were included in the cohort. Libraries were prepared and TCR repertoires were sequenced by different laboratories using diverse techniques, in order to increase sequencing depth and limit assay-specific biases. For each donor, three plates each were used for CD4 naive and CD4 memory, two plates were used for CD8 naive, and one plate was used for CD8 memory. Per donor, leukapheresis produced somewhere between about 0.85 and 8.9 billion PBMCs. To estimate repertoire size and how much clonotypes are shared between individuals, the study performed deep sequencing of blood TCR repertoires from about five healthy adults.

Healthy HIV-negative adults with no recently reported acute infections or vaccinations were included as donors. Only Caucasian adults living in Nashville, Tennessee, USA were represented among the donors. CD4+ T cells were enriched by magnetic negative selection, after which naive cells were positively selected on CD45RA and the negative fraction was taken as the memory subset. Blood was obtained by leukapheresis, after which PBMCs were separated by Ficoll-Histopaque density gradient centrifugation and cryopreserved in liquid nitrogen vapor phase. Analytical flow cytometry was used to check the purity and quantity of each magnetically sorted T cell population. Genomic DNA was isolated from every sorted fraction and measured by UV absorbance on a Nanodrop 2000c. A word on this clone: The antigen this receptor binds is unknown. Base qualities are not recorded, but no much larger clone differs from it by a single base.

What the work shows at the level of the full study, not this receptor alone: The genetic and exposure-history diversity represented was limited by the small number of donors. Sampling was limited to blood, and TCR repertoires in tissue likely differ from TCR repertoires in blood. Compared with non-shared clonotypes, clonotypes shared by all four sorted-subset donors had higher generation probabilities. Pairwise subsampling indicated that sequencing depth was expected to affect the degree of clonotype sharing among donors. Incomplete sequencing was indicated by rarefaction of sorted-subset datasets, despite the large sequencing depth. Naive subsets generally had larger estimated clonotype richness than memory subsets. About 5% of naive CD4, 3% to 3.5% of naive CD8, roughly 2.5% of memory CD4, and less than 0.45% of memory CD8 clonotypes were shared across several donors.

Its CDR3 holds 16 amino acids, cysteine through phenylalanine. CDR3 DNA is the only sequence kept; it has 48 bases, read in frame from the first base. The germline V gene (reference sequence) supplies CDR1 MNHEY and CDR2 SMNVEV. At the junction V is shortened by 5 bases and J by 4 bases; bases outside the gene matches: 14. Using the deep immunoSEQ assay, TCR CDR3 regions were amplified from genomic DNA by multiplex PCR. Extracted genomic DNA from each cell subset was distributed evenly across all wells of several immunoSEQ 96-well plates, and each plate was treated as a replicate. Each replicate PCR for sorted subsets received about 0.2 ug genomic DNA, equal to about 30,000 T cell genomes. Purified libraries were measured with a Qubit 3.0 fluorometer, size-checked on a Bioanalyzer 2100, and measured again with the KAPA Library Quantification kit. A separate single-read 150-cycle Illumina NextSeq 550 flow cell was used to sequence each immunoSEQ 96-well plate. The original methods were these. The immunoSEQ output contained only junctional sequences without quality scores, so filtering could not match that applied to full-length reads. To assign V/J genes and CDR3, sequences were annotated against IMGT germline references using PyIR, a Python wrapper for IgBLAST v1.9. Any read was removed if the V/J assignment was weak (E-value above 1e-6), the CDR3 was missing, or the read contained stop codons, out-of-frame junctions, or ambiguous translated residues. V3J clonotypes were defined as sequences sharing an identical inferred V gene, J gene, and CDR3 amino acid sequence. Percentage overlap between repertoires was calculated by dividing the number of shared unique clonotypes by the size of the smaller repertoire. RTK rarefaction, the Chao1 estimator, and Recon v2.1 estimates of unobserved clonotypes were used to assess repertoire richness. Generation probabilities for all TCRbeta clonotypes obtained by the gDNA method from a handful of donors were computed using OLGA. Not all clones reach the TCRdb copy of this immuneACCESS table, which keeps in-frame sequences only. Checked studies attribute under half of the gap to unresolved V genes and leave the rest unexplained. The DNA was the basis for D and trimming; V, J and clone size are from that table. This sample lists 1,400,000 or so clones; around 98.5% were detected once. 0.36% of the sample lies in the top ten.

The sequence came from a man aged 25 to 45 in good health. The V and J segments used are TRBV27 and TRBJ2-7; TRBD2 agrees with 7 junctional bases. The sample comprised naive CD4+ T cells sorted from blood. What this sample's cell subset or site label stands for: CD45RA+ positively selected. The DNA is as follows: TGTGCCAGCAGTGTCTCCCCTAGCGGAGGGTTATACGAGCAGTACTTC. It specifies CASSVSPSGGLYEQYF.